These 14 T cell receptor beta chains were sequenced from one sample in a study of T cell changes during pregnancy in multiple sclerosis. This table comes from immunoSEQ multiplex PCR, and its TCRdb copy is limited to in-frame clones, with some not included. The sample comprises roughly 70,000 clones, about nine tenths of which are singletons, and approximately 3.4% rests with the top ten. The sample here was peripheral blood, taken before pregnancy. The receptors were sampled from a female donor with multiple sclerosis, enrolled in a pregnancy study.

The CDR3, as DNA: TGTGCCAGCAGAGGAGGGGTAATAGCGGGAGAGGCCTCAGATACGCAGTATTTT. Its translation is CASRGGVIAGEASDTQYF. V and J are TRBV13 and TRBJ2-3; 9 positions agree with TRBD2. This CDR3 spans 18 amino acids. Germline assignment: CDR1 PRHDT and CDR2 FYEKMQ (reference sequence). Trimming cost V 6 bases and J 4 bases; bases outside gene matches: 17.

V gene TRBV9 combines with J gene TRBJ1-2, with D hard to call. The CDR3 loop spans 14 amino acids. V lost 3 bases and J lost 6, with 15 bases in between. CDR1 is SGDLS, CDR2 YYNGEE, per germline. DNA of the CDR3: TGTGCCAGCAGCGGGCTGATCGAGAGGGATGGCTACACCTTC. Translating gives CASSGLIERDGYTF.

V and J are TRBV4-1 and TRBJ2-5, with 11 bases that match TRBD2. V gave up 0 bases and J gave up 1 base; unmatched junction bases: 7. The V gene's germline CDR1 is MGHRA and CDR2 YSYEKL. The CDR3 runs 18 residues. CDR3 protein: CASSQDLGLAGGQETQYF. In nucleotides, the CDR3 is TGCGCCAGCAGCCAAGATCTGGGGCTAGCGGGAGGCCAAGAGACCCAGTACTTC.

The chain links TRBV5-1 to TRBJ2-2; 7 bases are shared with TRBD1. This CDR3 spans 15 amino acids. In germline, CDR1 is SGHRS, CDR2 YFSETQ. The ends lost 5 bases at V and 4 bases at J; junction bases unmatched: 8. CDR3 nucleotide sequence: TGCGCCAGCAGTGCCGGGACAGTTAGCACCGGGGAGCTGTTTTTT. Translated, it gives CASSAGTVSTGELFF.

The V gene is TRBV12-5, the J gene TRBJ2-4; 9 bases are shared with TRBD2. J gave up 4 bases and V 1 base, and 5 bases lay outside the gene matches. Germline V gene data show CDR1 as LGHNT and CDR2 as FRNRAP. This CDR3 comprises 16 residues. The CDR3 reads CASGLAGSGRKNIQYF. The CDR3 bases are TGTGCTAGTGGTTTGGCGGGGAGCGGGAGGAAAAACATTCAGTACTTC.

The chain is built from TRBV9 and TRBJ1-5; D is unresolved. CDR1 and CDR2 (germline): SGDLS, YYNGEE. Trimming left V 7 bases short and J 7 bases short, with 15 bases between. This CDR3 is built from 13 residues. CDR3 sequence (DNA): TGTGCCAGCCGGGTGCCACGCGGGCAGCCCCAGCATTTT. As protein: CASRVPRGQPQHF.

The J gene is TRBJ2-1, the V gene TRBV9; a possible D gene is TRBD2 (6 bases). Trimming stripped 4 bases from V and 6 bases from J, with 14 bases between. In germline, CDR1 is SGDLS, CDR2 YYNGEE. This CDR3 contains 14 residues. CDR3 bases: TGTGCCAGCAGCACACGGGACTGGATCAATGAGCAGTTCTTC. Its protein is CASSTRDWINEQFF.

V usage is TRBV5-1 and J usage is TRBJ2-3, with 9 positions matching TRBD2. The CDR3 is 15 residues long. Germline lookup yields CDR1 SGHRS and CDR2 YFSETQ. The V gene end was trimmed by 5 bases and the J gene end by 1 base; junction bases not matched to a gene: 5. The CDR3 loop is CASRQGLAGTDTQYF. The CDR3 DNA reads as TGCGCCAGCAGGCAGGGACTAGCCGGCACAGATACGCAGTATTTT.

The gene calls are TRBV11-2 and TRBJ2-1; 8 bases fit TRBD2. The CDR3 runs 17 residues. Germline values: CDR1 SGHAT, CDR2 FQNNGV. V lost 5 bases and J lost 1; bases outside the gene matches: 10. Here the CDR3 reads CASSPKHSGVSYNEQFF. The CDR3 region has the DNA TGTGCCAGCAGCCCCAAACATAGCGGGGTTTCCTACAATGAGCAGTTCTTC.

The chain recombines TRBV2 with TRBJ2-7, with a weak D call TRBD2 (5 bases). V was shortened by 4 bases and J by 5 bases, with 18 bases between the two germline ends. Germline-derived CDR1 and CDR2 are SNHLY and FYNNEI. The CDR3 has 15 amino acids. This CDR3 reads CASSGIGSGVDEQYF. DNA for the CDR3: TGTGCCAGCAGTGGAATAGGCTCCGGGGTGGACGAGCAGTACTTC.

The chain recombines TRBV6-4 with TRBJ1-2, with unresolved D. Trimming pared 0 bases from V and 7 bases from J, leaving 9 bases between. Germline CDR1 MRHNA, CDR2 SNTAGT. The CDR3 consists of 13 residues. CDR3 protein: CASSDSSGSGYTF. The CDR3 nucleotides read TGTGCCAGCAGTGACTCTTCCGGGAGTGGCTACACCTTC.

This clone was detected a few times. The V gene is TRBV5-5, the J gene TRBJ1-5; a weak D match, TRBD1 (6 bases). Per the germline V gene, CDR1 is SGHKS and CDR2 is YYEKEE (reference sequence). The V gene lost 4 bases and the J gene lost 3 bases, with 17 bases spanning the gap. The CDR3 runs to 16 residues. The CDR3 nucleotides read TGTGCCAGCAGCCGTCGTGGGAGGGGGTCCAATCAGCCCCAGCATTTT. The encoded protein is CASSRRGRGSNQPQHF.

V gene TRBV2 combines with J gene TRBJ2-3, with TRBD2 identical over 9 bases. The germline gives CDR1 SNHLY, CDR2 FYNNEI. V trimming: 0 bases; J trimming: 10 bases; junction bases outside the gene matches: 5. The CDR3 is 14 amino acids. The CDR3 coding sequence is TGTGCCAGCAGTGAAGCGCCTATAGCGGGGGCGCAGTATTTT. Translating gives CASSEAPIAGAQYF.

The CDR3 sequence is CASSLSVRGEKLFF. CDR3 nucleotide sequence: TGTGCCAGCAGCTTATCCGTAAGGGGTGAAAAACTGTTTTTT. This sequence joins TRBV7-9 and TRBJ1-4, with a tentative D call TRBD1 (5 bases). CDR1 is SEHNR and CDR2 is FQNEAQ in the germline V gene (reference sequence). The germline V and J ends were trimmed by 2 bases and 7 bases, with 11 bases remaining between them. The CDR3 contains 14 residues. Looking up the rest from reference TRBV7-9 and TRBJ1-4 gives the full variable domain: DTGVSQNPRHKITKRGQNVTFRCDPISEHNRLYWYRQTLGQGPEFLTYFQNEAQLEKSRLLSDRFSAERPKGSFSTLEIQRTEQGDSAMYLCASSLSVRGEKLFFGSGTQLSVL.